The clone carrying this T cell receptor beta chain was found a few times. The antigen remains unidentified. With no exceptions, donors were healthy Caucasians. The entry originates in a study of identical twins. Study-level results: It was possible that invariant MAIT and iNKT cells partly confounded the zero-insertion analyses. Clonotypes of the beta chain that were abundant in cord blood carried fewer insertions (memory repertoires showed none). Twin pairs' shared out-of-frame alpha sequences were enriched in low generation probability.

Per germline, CDR1 SGHAT and CDR2 FQNNGV. The ends were cut back, 5 bases at V and 6 bases at J, with 17 bases in the middle. This CDR3 has 14 amino acids. TCRdb called the 5' RACE reads again in MiXCR, with one record for every CDR3 protein. Among 300,000 or so distinct CDR3 sequences listed, less than 9.5% were seen once. The same sample was also studied in work on yellow fever vaccine responses in identical twins.

This TCR derives from a woman in her late teens or twenties in good health. The sequenced sample consisted of CD8+ T cells sorted from blood. This sequence joins TRBV11-2 and TRBJ2-7; D is perhaps TRBD1 (6 bases). CDR3 bases: TGTGCCAGCAGCACAACCGGGACACCTCCCGAGCAGTACTTC. Amino acid sequence: CASSTTGTPPEQYF. The complete variable domain, with remaining parts taken from reference TRBV11-2 and TRBJ2-7, reads EAGVAQSPRYKIIEKRQSVAFWCNPISGHATLYWYQQILGQGPKLLIQFQNNGVVDDSQLPKDRFSAERLKGVDSTLKIQPAKLEDSAVYLCASSTTGTPPEQYFGPGTRLTVT.